The entry that follows covers one TCR beta chain sequence. What it binds is not known. V gave up 6 bases and J gave up 4 bases; unmatched junction bases: 8. Germline V CDR1 and CDR2: MNHEY, SVGAGI. The CDR3 is 14 residues long. The assay was immunoSEQ multiplex PCR, and TCRdb's table has in-frame clones only and misses some. Of some 4,100 clones in the sample, approximately 77% were seen once. This entry comes from a study of chemoradiotherapy in HPV16-positive cancers. Study-level findings and limits: Only a couple of HPV16-positive patients supplied the functional HPV-specificity definition.

Sequences were derived from tumor tissue, sampled from a patient who underwent chemoradiotherapy. V gene TRBV6-5 combines with J gene TRBJ1-2, with 7 nucleotides matching TRBD1. The sequence derives from a human donor with HPV-associated anogenital cancer. The CDR3 loop reads CASRPGGAGYGYTF. The DNA for the CDR3 is TGTGCCAGCAGGCCAGGGGGGGCGGGCTATGGCTACACCTTC.